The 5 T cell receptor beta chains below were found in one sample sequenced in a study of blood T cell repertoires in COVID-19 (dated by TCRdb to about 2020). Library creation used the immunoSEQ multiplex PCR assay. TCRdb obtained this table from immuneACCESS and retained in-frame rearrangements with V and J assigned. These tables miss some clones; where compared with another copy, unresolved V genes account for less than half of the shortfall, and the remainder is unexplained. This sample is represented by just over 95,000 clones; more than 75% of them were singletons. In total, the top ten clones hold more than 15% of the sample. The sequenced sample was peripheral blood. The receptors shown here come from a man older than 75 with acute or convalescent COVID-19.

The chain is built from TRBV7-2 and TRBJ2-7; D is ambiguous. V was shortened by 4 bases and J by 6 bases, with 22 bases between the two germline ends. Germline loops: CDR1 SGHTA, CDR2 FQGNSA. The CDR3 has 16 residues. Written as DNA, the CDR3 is TGTGCCAGCAGCTCCAGAGGTAGCTTTTCCTCGGGCGAGCAGTACTTC. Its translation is CASSSRGSFSSGEQYF. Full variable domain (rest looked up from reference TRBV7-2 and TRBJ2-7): GAGVSQSPSNKVTEKGKDVELRCDPISGHTALYWYRQSLGQGLEFLIYFQGNSAPDKSGLPSDRFSAERTGGSVSTLTIQRTQQEDSAVYLCASSSRGSFSSGEQYFGPGTRLTVT.

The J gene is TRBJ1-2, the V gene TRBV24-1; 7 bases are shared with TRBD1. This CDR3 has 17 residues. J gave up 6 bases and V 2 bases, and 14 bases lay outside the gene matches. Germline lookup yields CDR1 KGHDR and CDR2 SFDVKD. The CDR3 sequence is CATSDSDRAKLSNGYTF. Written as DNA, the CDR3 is TGTGCCACCAGTGATTCAGACAGGGCAAAACTTTCAAATGGCTACACCTTC.

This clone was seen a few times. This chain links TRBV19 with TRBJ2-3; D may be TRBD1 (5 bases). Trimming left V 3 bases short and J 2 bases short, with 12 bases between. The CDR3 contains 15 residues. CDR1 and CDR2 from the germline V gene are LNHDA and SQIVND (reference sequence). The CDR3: CASSMGQGFTDTQYF. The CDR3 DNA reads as TGTGCCAGTAGTATGGGTCAGGGCTTCACAGATACGCAGTATTTT.

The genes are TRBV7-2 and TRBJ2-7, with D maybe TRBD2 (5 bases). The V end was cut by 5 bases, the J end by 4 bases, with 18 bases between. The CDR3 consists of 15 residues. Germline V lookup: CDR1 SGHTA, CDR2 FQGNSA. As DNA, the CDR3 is TGTGCCAGCAGCCCCGGCCCGGGGAGCACTTACGAGCAGTACTTC. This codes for CASSPGPGSTYEQYF. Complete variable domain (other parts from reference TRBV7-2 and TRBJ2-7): GAGVSQSPSNKVTEKGKDVELRCDPISGHTALYWYRQSLGQGLEFLIYFQGNSAPDKSGLPSDRFSAERTGGSVSTLTIQRTQQEDSAVYLCASSPGPGSTYEQYFGPGTRLTVT.

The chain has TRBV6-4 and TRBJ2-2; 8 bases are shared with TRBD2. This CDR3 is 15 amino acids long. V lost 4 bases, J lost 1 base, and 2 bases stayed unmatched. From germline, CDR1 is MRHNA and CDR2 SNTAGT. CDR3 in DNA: TGTGCCAGCAGTGTGCTAGCGGGGAACACCGGGGAGCTGTTTTTT. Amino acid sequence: CASSVLAGNTGELFF.